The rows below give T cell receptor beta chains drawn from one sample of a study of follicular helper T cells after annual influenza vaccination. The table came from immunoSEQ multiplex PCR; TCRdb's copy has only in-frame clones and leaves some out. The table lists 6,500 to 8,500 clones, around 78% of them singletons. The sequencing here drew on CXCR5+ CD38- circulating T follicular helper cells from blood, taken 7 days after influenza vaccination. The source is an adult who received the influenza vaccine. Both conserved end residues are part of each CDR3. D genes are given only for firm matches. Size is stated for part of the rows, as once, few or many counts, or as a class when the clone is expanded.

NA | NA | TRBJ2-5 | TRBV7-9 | TGTGCCAGCAGCATCAACACACGTCAAGAGACCCAGTACTTC | CASSINTRQETQYF
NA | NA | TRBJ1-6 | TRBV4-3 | TGCGCCAGCAGCCAAGAGGGGGGTAATTCACCCCTCCACTTT | CASSQEGGNSPLHF
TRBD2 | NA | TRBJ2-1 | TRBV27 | TGTGCCAGCAGTTTGAGGCCCGCTAGCGGGGGCCTCTACAATGAGCAGTTCTTC | CASSLRPASGGLYNEQFF
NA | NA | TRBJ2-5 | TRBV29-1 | TGCAGCGATCTAGACCTGTCGGAACGCCAGTACTTC | CSDLDLSERQYF
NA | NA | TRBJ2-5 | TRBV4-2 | TGTGCCAGCAGCCAAGCTGCTAGCGTGGACCAAGAGACCCAGTACTTC | CASSQAASVDQETQYF
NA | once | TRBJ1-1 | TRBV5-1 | TGCGCCAGCAGCTTGGACGGCCAGTGGGACACTGAAGCTTTCTTT | CASSLDGQWDTEAFF
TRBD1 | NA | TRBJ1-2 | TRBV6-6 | TGTGCCAGCAGTACTGGGACAGGGGCTGGCTACACCTTC | CASSTGTGAGYTF
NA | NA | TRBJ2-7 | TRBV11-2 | TGTGCCAGCAGCTTAACCGACCCAGCCTACGAGCAGTACTTC | CASSLTDPAYEQYF
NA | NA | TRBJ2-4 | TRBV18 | TGTGCCAGCTCACCTCCGAAGGGTTCACTAGCCAAAAACATTCAGTACTTC | CASSPPKGSLAKNIQYF
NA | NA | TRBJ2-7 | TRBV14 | TGTGCCAGCAGCCAAGACCGCCGACAGACCTACGAGCAGTACTTC | CASSQDRRQTYEQYF
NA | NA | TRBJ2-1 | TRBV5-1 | TGCGCCAGCAGCTTGGACGGGGTGTCGGGGAATGAGCAGTTCTTC | CASSLDGVSGNEQFF
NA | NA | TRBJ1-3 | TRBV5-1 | TGCGCCAGCAAAACAGGGAGTTCTCAGGCAAACACCATATATTTT | CASKTGSSQANTIYF
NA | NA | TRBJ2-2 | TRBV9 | TGTGCCAGCAGCGTTAGGAACACCGGGGAGCTGTTTTTT | CASSVRNTGELFF
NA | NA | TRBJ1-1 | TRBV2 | TGTGCCAGCAGTGGACAGACGAACACTGAAGCTTTCTTT | CASSGQTNTEAFF
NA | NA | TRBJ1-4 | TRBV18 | TGTGCCAGCTCACCTGGGAACGTTGGGGAAAAACTGTTTTTT | CASSPGNVGEKLFF
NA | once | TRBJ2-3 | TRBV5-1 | TGCGCCAGCAGCTTGGGAGGAGGCCCTAGCACAGATACGCAGTATTTT | CASSLGGGPSTDTQYF
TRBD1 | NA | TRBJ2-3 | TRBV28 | TGTGCCAGCAGCCACCCCGGGACAGGGGACGCAGATACGCAGTATTTT | CASSHPGTGDADTQYF
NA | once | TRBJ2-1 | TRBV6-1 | TGTGCCACCAAGCGAGACAACTCCTACAATGAGCAGTTCTTC | CATKRDNSYNEQFF
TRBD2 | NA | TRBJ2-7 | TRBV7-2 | TGTGCCAGCAGCTTAGTTTGGTCGAGCGGGGGGTCCTCCTACGAGCAGTACTTC | CASSLVWSSGGSSYEQYF
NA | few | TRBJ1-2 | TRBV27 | TGTGCCAGCAGTCCATATCCGGGCCCTAACTATGGCTACACCTTC | CASSPYPGPNYGYTF
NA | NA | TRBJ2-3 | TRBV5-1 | TGCGCCAGCAGCTTGGAATCTAGCACAGATACGCAGTATTTT | CASSLESSTDTQYF
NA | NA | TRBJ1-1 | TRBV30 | TGTGCCTGGAGCTTGCTACGGTGGACTGAAGCTTTCTTT | CAWSLLRWTEAFF
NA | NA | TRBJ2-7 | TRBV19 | TGTGCCAGTAGTATAGATCGTGACAGAGCCTACGAGCAGTACTTC | CASSIDRDRAYEQYF
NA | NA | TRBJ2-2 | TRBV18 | TGTGCCAGCTCACCGAGAAAGGGGGGAAGCACCGGGGAGCTGTTTTTT | CASSPRKGGSTGELFF
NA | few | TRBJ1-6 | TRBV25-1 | TGTGCCAGCAGTGAAGTGGGGGATTCACCCCTCCACTTT | CASSEVGDSPLHF
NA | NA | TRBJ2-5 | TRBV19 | TGTGCCAGTAGTATAAGGGTGTTAGGGGAGACCCAGTACTTC | CASSIRVLGETQYF
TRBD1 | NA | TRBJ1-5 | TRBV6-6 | TGTGCCAGCAGAGGGACAGGGAATCAGCCCCAGCATTTT | CASRGTGNQPQHF
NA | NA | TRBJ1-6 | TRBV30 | TGTGCCTGGAGTGTAGGGACCAATTCACCCCTCCACTTT | CAWSVGTNSPLHF
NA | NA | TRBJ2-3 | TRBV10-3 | TGTGCCATCTCGGCTAGCGCGATAGATACGCAGTATTTT | CAISASAIDTQYF
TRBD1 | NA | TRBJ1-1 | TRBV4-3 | TGCGCCAGCGCGAGGGACAGCGGCGAGAACACTGAAGCTTTCTTT | CASARDSGENTEAFF
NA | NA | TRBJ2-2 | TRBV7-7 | TGTGCCAGCAGCTCACAAGTTAGGACCGGGGAGCTGTTTTTT | CASSSQVRTGELFF
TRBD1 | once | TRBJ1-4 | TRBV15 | TGTGCCACCAGCAGGGGGACAGAAATCCATAATGAAAAACTGTTTTTT | CATSRGTEIHNEKLFF
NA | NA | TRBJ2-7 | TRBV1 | TGCACCAGCAGCCAACCATTAGAGGGGACCTTTGAACAGCAGTACTTC | CTSSQPLEGTFEQQYF
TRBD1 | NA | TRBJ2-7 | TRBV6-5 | TGTGCCAGCAGTCCCACGGGGGACAGGGAGCAGTACTTC | CASSPTGDREQYF
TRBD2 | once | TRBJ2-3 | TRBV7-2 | TGTGCCAGCAGCTTCCTAGCGGGGGGCGATGGCACAGATACGCAGTATTTT | CASSFLAGGDGTDTQYF
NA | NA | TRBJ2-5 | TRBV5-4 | TGTGCCAGCAGCCCAAAGGTGGCGGGGTATGAGACCCAGTACTTC | CASSPKVAGYETQYF
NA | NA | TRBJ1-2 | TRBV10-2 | TGCGCCAGCAGCTCCATGGGCGGTGGGGGGGGTACTTATGGCTACACCTTC | CASSSMGGGGGTYGYTF
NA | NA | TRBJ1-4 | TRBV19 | TGTGCCAGTAGTATACGGGCAGAAGAAAAACTGTTTTTT | CASSIRAEEKLFF
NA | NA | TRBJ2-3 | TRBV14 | TGTGCCAGCAGTCCCGGGGGCTCGGCAGATACGCAGTATTTT | CASSPGGSADTQYF
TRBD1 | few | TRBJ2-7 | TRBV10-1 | TGCGCCAGCAGTGACCCCGGGACAGGGCTGGTCGAGCAGTACTTC | CASSDPGTGLVEQYF
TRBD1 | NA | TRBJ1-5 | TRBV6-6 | TGTGCCAGCAGTCCAGGGGGGAATCAGCCCCAGCATTTT | CASSPGGNQPQHF
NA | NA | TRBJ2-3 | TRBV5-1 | TGCGCCAGCAGCTTGGGCGGTTACACAGATACGCAGTATTTT | CASSLGGYTDTQYF
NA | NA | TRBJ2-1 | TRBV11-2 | TGTGCCAGCAGCTTAGGCCCTTCATACAATGAGCAGTTCTTC | CASSLGPSYNEQFF